The 20 T cell receptor beta chains listed next were all sequenced from one sample in a study of shared clonotypes between healthy human individuals. Assay: immunoSEQ multiplex PCR; the TCRdb copy retains only in-frame clones and omits some. In the table there are roughly 1,100,000 clones, approximately 72% of which are singletons. Sequencing input: memory CD4+ T cells sorted from blood. Subset here: CD45RA-negative fraction. The receptors derive from a man aged 18 to 30 in good health.

This clone was picked up a small number of times. The same CDR3 arises from other DNA sequences in this sample as well. The chain couples TRBV5-1 to TRBJ2-7; TRBD2 is a possible D gene (5 bases). The CDR3 contains 12 residues. Germline V gene sequence: CDR1 SGHRS, CDR2 YFSETQ. V shed 4 bases and J shed 3 bases, with 8 bases lying between them. CDR3 nucleotide sequence: TGCGCCAGCAGCAGCGAGGGCTACGAGCAGTACTTC. It encodes CASSSEGYEQYF.

In this sample, this clone turned up once. The chain couples TRBV19 to TRBJ1-5, with D possibly being TRBD1 (5 bases). The germline V gene has CDR1 LNHDA and CDR2 SQIVND (reference sequence). The V gene lost 0 bases and the J gene lost 5 bases, with 11 bases spanning the gap. This CDR3 has 15 residues. The CDR3 DNA sequence: TGTGCCAGTAGTATAGAGGCACAGGCTTATCAGCCCCAGCATTTT. Residues: CASSIEAQAYQPQHF.

As concerns this clone: This specimen includes other DNA sequences encoding the same CDR3. The genes are TRBV6-6 and TRBJ2-5, with D perhaps TRBD1 (6 bases). V lost 0 bases and J 4 bases, leaving 9 bases between the germline ends. Germline assignment: CDR1 MNHNY and CDR2 SVGAGI (reference sequence). This CDR3 region has 14 residues. Here the CDR3 reads CASSYSGRGETQYF. The CDR3, as DNA: TGTGCCAGCAGTTACTCGGGCAGGGGAGAGACCCAGTACTTC.

The chain employs TRBV5-1 and TRBJ2-3; a weak D match, TRBD2 (7 bases). The V gene's germline CDR1 is SGHRS and CDR2 YFSETQ. Trimming cost V 5 bases and J 0 bases, with 13 bases left between them. This CDR3 is 15 amino acids long. The CDR3 sequence: CASRSGTFSTDTQYF. CDR3 in DNA: TGCGCCAGCAGAAGCGGGACATTCAGCACAGATACGCAGTATTTT.

The chain is built from TRBV7-3 and TRBJ2-6; 11 positions agree with TRBD2. This CDR3 has 18 amino acids. V shed 2 bases, J shed 0 bases, and the junction held 3 bases outside the gene matches. CDR1 and CDR2 from the germline V gene are SGHTA and FQGTGA. In DNA, the CDR3 is TGTGCCAGCAGCTTACGACTAGCGGGGCCCTCTGGGGCCAACGTCCTGACTTTC. Its protein product is CASSLRLAGPSGANVLTF.

Details on this clone: Different DNA sequences within this sample yield the same CDR3. The chain uses TRBV25-1 and TRBJ2-5; a weak D match, TRBD2 (6 bases). Trimming left V 2 bases short and J 2 bases short, with 12 bases between. This CDR3 is built from 15 residues. The germline CDR1 and CDR2 sequences are MGHDK and SYGVNS. The CDR3, as DNA: TGTGCCAGCAGTGAAAGGAGGGGCAATCAAGAGACCCAGTACTTC. Amino acid sequence: CASSERRGNQETQYF.

As concerns this clone: The same CDR3 also results from other DNA sequences found in this sample. The chain uses TRBV5-1 and TRBJ1-3; TRBD1 is a possible D gene (6 bases). CDR1 SGHRS and CDR2 YFSETQ come from the germline V gene. Between the trimmed V and J ends, which lost 2 bases and 3 bases, there was a span of 9 bases. This CDR3 spans 14 amino acids. CDR3 amino acids: CASSLQGSGNTIYF. CDR3 nucleotides: TGCGCCAGCAGCTTACAGGGTAGTGGAAACACCATATATTTT. Complete variable domain (other parts from reference TRBV5-1 and TRBJ1-3): KAGVTQTPRYLIKTRGQQVTLSCSPISGHRSVSWYQQTPGQGLQFLFEYFSETQRNKGNFPGRFSGRQFSNSRSEMNVSTLELGDSALYLCASSLQGSGNTIYFGEGSWLTVV.

This chain uses TRBV5-4 with TRBJ2-7; 10 positions match TRBD1. After removal of 3 bases from V and 2 bases from J, the junction contained 5 bases not matched to a gene. Germline V CDR1 and CDR2: SGHNT, YYREEE (reference sequence). The CDR3 is 15 residues long. CDR3 nucleotides: TGTGCCAGCAGCTCGACCGGGACAGGGGCCTACGAGCAGTACTTC. It translates to CASSSTGTGAYEQYF. Complete variable domain (other parts from reference TRBV5-4 and TRBJ2-7): ETGVTQSPTHLIKTRGQQVTLRCSSQSGHNTVSWYQQALGQGPQFIFQYYREEENGRGNFPPRFSGLQFPNYSSELNVNALELDDSALYLCASSSTGTGAYEQYFGPGTRLTVT.

For this clone: The same CDR3 also results from other DNA sequences found in this sample. The genes are TRBV7-3 and TRBJ2-6; possible D gene TRBD2, 6 bases. V was shortened by 6 bases and J by 4 bases, with 13 bases between the two germline ends. CDR1 is SGHTA, CDR2 FQGTGA, per germline. The CDR3 is made up of 15 amino acids. CDR3 protein: CASSLGGSGANVLTF. CDR3 in DNA: TGTGCCAGCAGTCTAGGAGGGTCGGGGGCCAACGTCCTGACTTTC.

This chain links TRBV5-1 with TRBJ1-2; 9 nucleotides match TRBD1. The CDR3 is 17 residues long. Germline CDR1 and CDR2: SGHRS and YFSETQ. The J segment lost 3 bases and the V segment lost 0 bases, leaving 9 bases of the junction unmatched. The CDR3 DNA reads TGCGCCAGCAGCTTGGGCCGTAGGACAGGGGAAGACTATGGCTACACCTTC. Protein: CASSLGRRTGEDYGYTF.

This clone was seen just once. This sample also contains other DNA sequences that code for the same CDR3. The J gene is TRBJ1-1, the V gene TRBV10-3, with D unclear. CDR3 length: 10 amino acids. V lost 10 bases and J 4 bases, leaving 7 bases between the germline ends. The germline gives CDR1 ENHRY, CDR2 SYGVKD. This CDR3 is CATRGTEAFF. The CDR3, as DNA: TGTGCCACCCGGGGCACTGAAGCTTTCTTT.

The rearrangement links TRBV5-4 to TRBJ1-6, with 7 bases aligning to TRBD1. The CDR3 consists of 15 residues. J lost 7 bases, V lost 4 bases, and 8 bases had no gene match. The germline gives CDR1 SGHNT, CDR2 YYREEE (reference sequence). The CDR3 coding sequence is TGTGCCAGCAGCCTACAGGGGCGTAAGAATTCACCCCTCCACTTT. As protein: CASSLQGRKNSPLHF.

This clone was seen a few times. The rearrangement links TRBV6-5 to TRBJ2-7, with D hard to call. V was shortened by 1 base and J by 7 bases, with 8 bases between the two germline ends. Germline V gene lookup returns CDR1 MNHEY and CDR2 SVGAGI. There are 12 residues in the CDR3. CDR3: CASSYWGEEQYF. The CDR3 DNA follows: TGTGCCAGCAGTTACTGGGGTGAGGAGCAGTACTTC.

The chain joins TRBV11-2 to TRBJ2-4; TRBD2 is a possible D gene (5 bases). Germline loops: CDR1 SGHAT, CDR2 FQNNGV. The CDR3 consists of 12 residues. With 4 bases removed from V and 4 bases from J, the gap between germline ends came to 5 bases. The CDR3: CASSSGKNIQYF. The CDR3 DNA reads TGTGCCAGCAGCTCGGGGAAAAACATTCAGTACTTC. The variable domain in full, completed from reference TRBV11-2 and TRBJ2-4, reads EAGVAQSPRYKIIEKRQSVAFWCNPISGHATLYWYQQILGQGPKLLIQFQNNGVVDDSQLPKDRFSAERLKGVDSTLKIQPAKLEDSAVYLCASSSGKNIQYFGAGTRLSVL.

The J gene is TRBJ1-6, the V gene TRBV5-1; D call uncertain. Germline CDR1 is SGHRS and CDR2 is YFSETQ. The CDR3 runs 16 residues. V was cut by 1 base and J by 6 bases, with 14 bases left in between. The CDR3, as DNA: TGCGCCAGCAGCTTGTCGAACAGCCAGATTAATTCACCCCTCCACTTT. It is translated as CASSLSNSQINSPLHF.

This clone was detected a few times. V gene TRBV5-1 combines with J gene TRBJ1-4; no reliable D call. The CDR3 loop spans 14 amino acids. Germline-derived CDR1 and CDR2 are SGHRS and YFSETQ. V lost 4 bases, J lost 8 bases, and 15 bases lay in between. CDR3 nucleotide sequence: TGCGCCAGCAGCGCGGGATTCGGGAGAGAAAAACTGTTTTTT. This encodes CASSAGFGREKLFF.

This clone was counted once. The CDR3 bases are TGTGCCAGCTCACCAGCGACAGAAGGTCAGCCCCAGCATTTT. This sequence encodes CASSPATEGQPQHF. The J gene is TRBJ1-5, the V gene TRBV18; TRBD1 might be the D (5 bases). CDR1 is KGHSH, CDR2 LQKENI, per germline. The CDR3 spans 14 residues. Trimming shortened V by 2 bases and J by 6 bases, and 11 bases separated the two germline ends.

CDR3 protein: CASTRSDSSKNIQYF. Written as DNA, the CDR3 is TGTGCCAGCACACGGTCGGATTCCTCCAAAAACATTCAGTACTTC. The rearrangement links TRBV6-1 to TRBJ2-4; no definite D call. Trimming stripped 7 bases from V and 2 bases from J, with 15 bases between. This CDR3 is 15 amino acids long. Germline CDR1 and CDR2: MNHNS and SASEGT.

V gene TRBV5-1 combines with J gene TRBJ2-2, with a tentative D call TRBD2 (6 bases). The CDR3 is 15 residues long. The ends were cut back, 0 bases at V and 5 bases at J, with 11 bases in the middle. Germline CDR1 reads SGHRS; CDR2 reads YFSETQ. The CDR3 loop reads CASSLGSRGTGELFF. As DNA, the CDR3 is TGCGCCAGCAGCTTGGGATCCCGGGGGACCGGGGAGCTGTTTTTT.

This clone was seen a few times. The chain is built from TRBV5-1 and TRBJ2-1; tentative D call: TRBD1 (6 bases). Trimming stripped 1 base from V and 7 bases from J, with 15 bases between. The CDR3 sequence is 15 residues long. CDR1 and CDR2 from the germline V gene are SGHRS and YFSETQ. CDR3: CASSLTGSYMNEQFF. In DNA, the CDR3 is TGCGCCAGCAGCTTGACAGGGAGTTATATGAATGAGCAGTTCTTC.